The TCR beta chain under discussion was sequenced for a study of tumor and adjacent non-tumor tissue in lung cancer (dated by TCRdb to about 2018). Regarding the study in general: The cohort included about eleven adenocarcinoma, a couple of squamous cell carcinoma and 1 small cell lung cancer patients. The roughly 15 patients were aged roughly 30 to 80 years, included some 10 men and 5 women, and had TNM stage I to III disease. Sequencing produced approximately 130 million productive TCRbeta reads in total, an average of about 4.17 million reads per sample. Bulk TCRbeta repertoires were compared between lung tumor tissue and matched distant non-tumor lung tissue obtained from about 16 lung cancer patients. For each patient, one tumor sample and one normal lung sample were taken, giving under 35 paired specimens that underwent TCRbeta CDR3 sequencing.

Preparation of the library involved multiplex PCR. The reads were generated on an Illumina HiSeq 2500. Following protocols modified from ARM-PCR, the researchers constructed TCRbeta libraries through three rounds of nested PCR with primers (Table S4). Before sequencing, PCR products of 200-500 bp were cut from the gel and purified using the QIAquick gel extraction kit. Regarding the original processing steps: Reads were cleaned using Trimmomatic, were merged into complete CDR3 sequences using FLASH, and were assigned to V(D)J germline segments using MiTCR. Clonal diversity was calculated as the inverse Simpson's index using VDJtools. In-frame sequences without a premature stop codon were defined as productive reads. TCRdb reprocessed the public reads (quality trimming at Q25 with fastp, clone calling with MiXCR) and kept in-frame beta chains. CDR3 protein sequences are deduplicated, and each keeps its most common genes and DNA. What appears here as the V and J calls and clone size reflects TCRdb's work, not the paper's. This sample lists about 44,000 distinct CDR3 sequences; around 67% were detected once. Jointly, the top ten make up roughly 20% of the sample.

Ten or more counts support this clonotype. The target of this receptor is not known. It has no much larger one-base neighbor in the sample; base qualities were not kept. From V the trimming removes 6 bases and from J it removes 2 bases, while the gene matches leave 14 bases of the junction unaccounted for. The cysteine opens and the phenylalanine closes a CDR3 of 17 amino acids. Only the CDR3 region is kept as DNA, spanning 51 bases read in frame from base 1. CDR1 and CDR2, per the germline V gene (reference sequence), are DFQATT and SNEGSKA. RNA was isolated from bulk, unsorted tissue, and RNA quality was assessed with a NanoDrop ND-1000 and an Agilent 2100. Normal lung samples were distant non-tumor tissue taken more than 3 cm from the tumor edge. All donors had newly diagnosed lung cancer, had not received prior chemotherapy, and were admitted for thoracic surgery in China between August and November 2014. The study excluded patients who had received radiotherapy or chemotherapy before or who had another cancer at the same time. Pieces of surgical tissue measuring about 1-2.1 cm3 were kept in RNAlater solution and held at -80 degrees C until needed.

General conclusions and limits of the study: The top 100 clones made up a significantly larger cumulative share of the repertoire in normal lung than in tumor tissue. Significantly higher TCR diversity was found in younger patients, and higher tumor TCR diversity was associated with shorter overall and disease-free survival. Peripheral blood was not sequenced, so blood TCRbeta repertoires in these lung cancer patients were not examined. The methods do not name the sequencing platform or mention unique molecular identifiers. Only about 15 patients were in the cohort, and the authors stated that larger samples and more detailed clinical data are needed. Tumor tissue showed significantly greater TCR diversity (inverse Simpson) than normal lung tissue (431.37 vs 166.20, P = 0.0075, Mann-Whitney U test).

Sequencing was carried out using distant non-tumor lung tissue. The V and J genes are TRBV20-1 and TRBJ2-3; 10 of the junction bases match TRBD2. The clonotype was recovered from a woman in her forties with non-small cell lung cancer. The bases read TGCAGTGCGCCCCGGACTAGCGGTCTAATACTCACAGATACGCAGTATTTT. The resulting protein is CSAPRTSGLILTDTQYF.